This TCR beta chain was recovered during a study of T cells in Graves' hyperthyroidism and ophthalmopathy (dated by TCRdb to between 2017 and 2020). In terms of the full investigation: Peripheral blood was collected at initial diagnosis, before any treatment. TCR V-J signatures able to tell the groups apart were searched for in a discovery cohort of 90 to 100 patients, of whom over 40 had Graves' ophthalmopathy and about 60 had stable Graves' hyperthyroidism. Whether ophthalmopathy could be predicted prospectively was tested in an independent validation cohort made up of some 20 hyperthyroidism patients plus 17 patients who later progressed to ophthalmopathy. The 100 or so discovery patients were randomly split 7:3 into training and test sets. The study also compared thyroid tissue and blood T-cell repertoires from about six Graves' hyperthyroidism patients. After sampling, hyperthyroidism patients received methimazole starting at 30 mg daily, and ophthalmopathy patients received high-dose intravenous methylprednisolone. The paper describes TCR Vbeta CDR3 sequencing of 130 to 150 peripheral blood samples, made up of approximately 40 ophthalmopathy patients, roughly 75 hyperthyroidism patients and roughly 17 progressor patients.

The TCR beta CDR3 regions were amplified from the RNA transcripts. The TCR CDR3 was subjected to a first round of RT-PCR using the HTBI primer set and the Qiagen OneStep RT-PCR kit. The libraries were constructed in a second round of multiplex PCR and then size-selected and purified. Paired-end sequencing of the libraries was performed with 100 bp reads on an Illumina HiSeq2000. Under the source paper's analysis protocol: SOAPnuke was used to process the raw data, with reads discarded if the reads contained adapters or uncalled bases, had a mean Phred below 15, or lacked an exact constant-primer or identifier match. COPE v1.2.5 was used to merge the high-quality paired reads, and each unique nucleotide sequence was defined as a clonotype. MiTCR v1.1 was used to align clonotypes to the IMGT TRBV, TRBD and TRBJ reference segments. The analysis was restricted to V-J combinations with a frequency above 0.0001, which together covered around 99% of the repertoires. The TCS score was defined as F50 (clonal expansion) divided by E x V (chaos), with BLOSUM62-based TCRdist calculated between CDR3 peptides within each V-J. Welch's t-statistics and random forest reduced 500 to 550 V-J features to 13, which were used in a naive Bayes classifier (R e1071). TCRdb applied fastp at Q25 and MiXCR to the public reads, then kept only in-frame beta chains. Each record represents a unique CDR3 protein, reported with the most common genes and DNA among its rows. These V and J calls derive from TCRdb rather than the authors' analysis. Counted in this sample were a few hundred thousand distinct CDR3 sequences; 20% to 25% of them appeared once. The ten largest clonotypes hold under 55% of the sample.

In the ophthalmopathy patients, disease was moderately to severely active, with a Clinical Activity Score of 3 or more, a NOSPECS grade of 4 or more, and a duration of less than 3 months. Patients with uncontrolled infections, other autoimmune diseases, pregnancy or lactation were excluded. Diagnoses relied on clinical symptoms, serum thyroxine and TRAb, thyroid ultrasound and orbital computed tomography. Ficoll-Paque density gradient centrifugation was used to isolate PBMCs from about 9 ml of fresh peripheral blood. Trizol reagent was used to extract total RNA, and RNA quality was then checked on an Agilent 2100 Bioanalyzer. Paper-wide results and their limitations: Most expanded thyroid clonotypes (frequency above 0.001) were also detected in blood, suggesting blood repertoires may reflect thyroid immune responses. No statistical method was used to set the sample size in advance, and investigators knew the group allocation. In validation, progression to ophthalmopathy was predicted by the model with 70.59% sensitivity and roughly 76% specificity, a median of 6.5 months before onset. A model built on a 13 V-J signature distinguished ophthalmopathy from stable hyperthyroidism, reaching roughly 88% sensitivity and approximately 81% specificity in cross-validation and 80%/75% in testing.

V sheds 6 bases and J sheds 8 bases, leaving 25 bases between their ends. The CDR3 contains 16 residues, cysteine and phenylalanine counted. Kept here is only the CDR3 DNA, which spans 48 bases and is read in frame from base 1. This clonotype was detected a few times. No cognate antigen has been identified for it. No per-base quality is available; no much larger clone lies one base away. This clonotype was sampled from a woman in her 70s with Graves' ophthalmopathy. The sample taken for sequencing was blood. The chain joins TRBV12-3 or TRBV12-4 to TRBJ1-2, with a weak D call of TRBD1 (5 bases match). CDR3 reads: CASSPPRPRGLAGYTF. The sequenced DNA is TGTGCCAGCAGCCCACCCCGCCCCCGGGGGTTGGCCGGCTACACCTTC.